The sequence of this T cell receptor beta chain was determined in a study of T-cell reconstitution after alpha-beta-depleted transplantation in children. The study, taken as a whole, reports: After transplant, at about two months, alpha-beta T cells were reportedly derived from several hundred expanded graft clones. T-cell counts and diversity at one year following transplant were attributed mainly to newly produced T cells. Where some patients showed high TCRbeta diversity at day 60, it came from recipient T cells and thymic progenitors that had survived.

It was with unique molecular identifiers that the TCRbeta library was prepared. TCRdb called the PCR reads again in MiXCR, with one record for every CDR3 protein. The sample has a few hundred thousand distinct CDR3 sequences, over 9.5% seen once; the top ten hold roughly 7%. Germline V gene data show CDR1 as MDHEN and CDR2 as SYDVKM. This CDR3 is built from 16 residues. This clonotype was seen many times. Antigen specificity is unknown. At one of its ends the junction is not consistent with the germline gene, which may arise from a read error. This receptor was taken from a boy in the first two years of life with acute myeloid leukemia, due to receive a stem cell transplant. The source was PBMCs, collected before TCRalphabeta/CD19-depleted stem cell transplant. The rearrangement links TRBV28 to TRBJ1-4; 7 bases align to TRBD1. The CDR3 sequence is CASSSIWDRTDEKLFF. DNA of the CDR3: TGTGCCAGCAGTTCGATATGGGACAGAACTGATGAAAAACTGTTTTTT.